This T cell receptor (beta chain) emerged from a study of shared T cell receptors in the human thymus. The CDR3 has 15 amino acids. V was clipped by 0 bases and J by 1 base, with 10 bases between them. The germline V gene encodes CDR1 SGHRS and CDR2 YFSETQ. The table lists this clone with a count of one. Profiled with immunoSEQ multiplex PCR; TCRdb holds only in-frame clones, not every one. This table has almost 550,000 clones, 70% to 80% appearing once. In addition, the sample was reused for a study of human thymus T cells.

The clonotype originates from a boy in the first two years of life with a congenital heart defect. The chain has TRBV5-1 and TRBJ2-5, with D possibly being TRBD2 (6 bases). The specimen sequenced was thymocytes. CDR3 residues: CASSLEGSGQETQYF. The CDR3 DNA sequence: TGCGCCAGCAGCTTGGAGGGTAGCGGCCAAGAGACCCAGTACTTC.